Sequencing of this TCR beta chain was carried out in a study of monozygotic twins with inflammatory bowel disease. Reprocessing the 5' RACE reads, TCRdb reports a single entry for every CDR3 protein and omits DNA. The data show approximately 420,000 distinct CDR3 sequences, and the top ten clones hold 2% to 2.5%. About this clonotype: What it binds is unknown.

The CDR3 contains 11 residues. The germline V gene has CDR1 LGHDT and CDR2 YNNKEL (reference sequence). General study points: Researchers report that IBD patients shared fewer clonotypes with others than healthy twins, especially amid disease activity.

Donors each gave over 2 ml of blood. The V gene is TRBV3-1, the J gene TRBJ2-1; checking the TCRdb D call of TRBD2 is not possible without DNA. The sequence derives from a human donor with ulcerative colitis or Crohn's disease, or a healthy co-twin of an affected twin (not recorded which). Sequenced input: blood. CDR3: CASSQGTGPEF.